This TCR beta chain was retrieved from a study of Graves' ophthalmopathy and Graves' hyperthyroidism. Trimming cost V 7 bases and J 3 bases; bases outside gene matches: 10. The length of the CDR3 is 15 residues. Amplified TCR beta CDR3 regions were obtained using RNA transcripts as template. Investigators did first-round RT-PCR with HTBI primers, then second-round multiplex PCR. TCRdb ran MiXCR on the multiplex PCR reads and lists one entry per CDR3 protein. This table has roughly 410,000 distinct CDR3 sequences, approximately 15% appearing once. Ten or more counts support this clonotype. The receptor was derived from a woman aged 18-30 years with stable Graves' hyperthyroidism. What was sequenced was peripheral blood. The chain employs TRBV12-3 or TRBV12-4 and TRBJ2-7; 9 nucleotides match TRBD1. The CDR3 loop is CASTLTGGAGYEQYF. For the CDR3, the DNA is TGTGCCAGCACCCTAACAGGGGGCGCGGGCTACGAGCAGTACTTC.